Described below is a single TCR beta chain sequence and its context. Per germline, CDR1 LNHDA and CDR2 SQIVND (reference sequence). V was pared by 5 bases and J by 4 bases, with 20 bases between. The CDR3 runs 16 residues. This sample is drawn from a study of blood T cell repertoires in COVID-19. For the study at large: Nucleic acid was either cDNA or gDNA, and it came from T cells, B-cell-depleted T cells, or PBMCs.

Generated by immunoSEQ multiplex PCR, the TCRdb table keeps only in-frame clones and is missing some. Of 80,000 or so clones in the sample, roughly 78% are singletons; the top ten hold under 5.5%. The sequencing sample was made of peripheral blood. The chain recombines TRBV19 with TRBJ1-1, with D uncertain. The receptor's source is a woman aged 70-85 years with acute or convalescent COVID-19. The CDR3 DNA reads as TGTGCCAGTAGTCTCGACTTGGATTATTACCCCACTGAAGCTTTCTTT. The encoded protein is CASSLDLDYYPTEAFF.